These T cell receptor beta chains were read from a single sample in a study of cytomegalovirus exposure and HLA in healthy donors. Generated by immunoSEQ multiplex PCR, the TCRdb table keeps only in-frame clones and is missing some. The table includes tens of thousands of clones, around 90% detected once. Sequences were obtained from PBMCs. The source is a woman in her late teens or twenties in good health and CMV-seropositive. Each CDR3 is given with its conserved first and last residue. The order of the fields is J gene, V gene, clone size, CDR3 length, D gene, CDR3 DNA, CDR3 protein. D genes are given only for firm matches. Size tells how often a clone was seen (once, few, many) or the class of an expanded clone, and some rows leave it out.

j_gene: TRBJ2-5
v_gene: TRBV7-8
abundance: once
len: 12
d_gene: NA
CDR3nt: TGTGCCAGCAGCTTCCGCCAAGAGACCCAGTACTTC
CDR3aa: CASSFRQETQYF

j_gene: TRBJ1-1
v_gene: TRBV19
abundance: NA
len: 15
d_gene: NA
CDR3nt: TGTGCCAGTAGGGACTGGGGCGGGGAGAACACTGAAGCTTTCTTT
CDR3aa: CASRDWGGENTEAFF

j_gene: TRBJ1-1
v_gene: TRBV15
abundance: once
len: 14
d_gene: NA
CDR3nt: TGTGCCACCAGCAGCCGGGGGTCTGGCACTGAAGCTTTCTTT
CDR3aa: CATSSRGSGTEAFF

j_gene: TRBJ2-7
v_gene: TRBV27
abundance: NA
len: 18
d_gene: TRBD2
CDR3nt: TGTGCCAGCAGGCGCCTAAAGTCCGGGACTAGCGGGGCCTACGAGCAGTACTTC
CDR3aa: CASRRLKSGTSGAYEQYF

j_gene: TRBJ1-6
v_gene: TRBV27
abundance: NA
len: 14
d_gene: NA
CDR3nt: TGTGCCAGCAGTTTATCGCCGGGGAATTCACCCCTCCACTTT
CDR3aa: CASSLSPGNSPLHF

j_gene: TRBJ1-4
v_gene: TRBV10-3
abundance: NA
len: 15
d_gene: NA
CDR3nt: TGTGCCATCAGTTCCTCAGGGGACACTAATGAAAAACTGTTTTTT
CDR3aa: CAISSSGDTNEKLFF

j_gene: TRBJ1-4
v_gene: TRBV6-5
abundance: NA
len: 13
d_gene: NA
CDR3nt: TGTGCCAGAGGTGGGGGCTTTTATGAAAAACTGTTTTTT
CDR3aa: CARGGGFYEKLFF

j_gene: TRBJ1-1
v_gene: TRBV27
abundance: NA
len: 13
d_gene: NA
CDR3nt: TGTGCCAGCAGTTTTTCGAGGAACACTGAAGCTTTCTTT
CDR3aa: CASSFSRNTEAFF

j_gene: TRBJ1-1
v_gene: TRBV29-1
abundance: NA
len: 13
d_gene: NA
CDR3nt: TGCAGCGTCCGGAGGGTCGTGAACACTGAAGCTTTCTTT
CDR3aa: CSVRRVVNTEAFF

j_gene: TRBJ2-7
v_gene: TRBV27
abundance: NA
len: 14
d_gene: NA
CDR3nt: TGTGCCAGCAGTGAAGGTCTGAGGTCCTACGAGCAGTACTTC
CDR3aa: CASSEGLRSYEQYF

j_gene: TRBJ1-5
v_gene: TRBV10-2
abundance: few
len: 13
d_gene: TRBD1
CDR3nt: TGCGCCAGCAGCGACAGGGGGGATCAGCCCCAGCATTTT
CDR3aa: CASSDRGDQPQHF

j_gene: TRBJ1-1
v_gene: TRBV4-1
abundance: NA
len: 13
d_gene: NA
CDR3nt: TGCGCCAGCAGCCAAGATCCCAGTGGTGAAGCTTTCTTT
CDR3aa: CASSQDPSGEAFF

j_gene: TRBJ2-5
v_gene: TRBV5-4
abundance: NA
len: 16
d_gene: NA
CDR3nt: TGTGCCAGCAGCTCTGGCGAGTTTTCGGGTCAAGAGACCCAGTACTTC
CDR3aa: CASSSGEFSGQETQYF

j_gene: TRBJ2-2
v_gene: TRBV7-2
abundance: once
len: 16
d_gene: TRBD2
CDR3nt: TGTGCCAGCATATCCTCGGGACTAGCGTATCGCGGGGAGCTGTTTTTT
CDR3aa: CASISSGLAYRGELFF

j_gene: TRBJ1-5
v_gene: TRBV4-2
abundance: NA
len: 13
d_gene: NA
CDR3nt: TGTGCCAGCAGCGGCGGGACTCAGCAGCCCCAGCATTTT
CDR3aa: CASSGGTQQPQHF

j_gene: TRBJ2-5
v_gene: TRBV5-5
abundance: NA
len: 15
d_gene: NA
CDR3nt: TGTGCCAGCAGCTTTCAGACTACTGGAGTGCGGGCCCAGTACTTC
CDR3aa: CASSFQTTGVRAQYF

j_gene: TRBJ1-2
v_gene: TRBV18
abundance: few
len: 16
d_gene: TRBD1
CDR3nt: TGTGCCAGCTCACGAACGAGTGGACAGGATCGGTATGGCTACACCTTC
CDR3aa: CASSRTSGQDRYGYTF

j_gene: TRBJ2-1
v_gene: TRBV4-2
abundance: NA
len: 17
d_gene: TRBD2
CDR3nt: TGTGCCAGCAGCTTTTTGAAGCGGGGGGGCTCCTACAATGAGCAGTTCTTC
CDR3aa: CASSFLKRGGSYNEQFF

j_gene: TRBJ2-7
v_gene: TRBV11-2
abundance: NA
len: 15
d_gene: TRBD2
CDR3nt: TGTGCCAGCAGCTTTAGACTAGCGGGAGAATACGAGCAGTACTTC
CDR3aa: CASSFRLAGEYEQYF

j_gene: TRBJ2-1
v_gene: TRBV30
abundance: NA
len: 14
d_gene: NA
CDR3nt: TGTGCCTGGGGAACAGGGTCACGCTACAATGAGCAGTTCTTC
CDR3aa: CAWGTGSRYNEQFF